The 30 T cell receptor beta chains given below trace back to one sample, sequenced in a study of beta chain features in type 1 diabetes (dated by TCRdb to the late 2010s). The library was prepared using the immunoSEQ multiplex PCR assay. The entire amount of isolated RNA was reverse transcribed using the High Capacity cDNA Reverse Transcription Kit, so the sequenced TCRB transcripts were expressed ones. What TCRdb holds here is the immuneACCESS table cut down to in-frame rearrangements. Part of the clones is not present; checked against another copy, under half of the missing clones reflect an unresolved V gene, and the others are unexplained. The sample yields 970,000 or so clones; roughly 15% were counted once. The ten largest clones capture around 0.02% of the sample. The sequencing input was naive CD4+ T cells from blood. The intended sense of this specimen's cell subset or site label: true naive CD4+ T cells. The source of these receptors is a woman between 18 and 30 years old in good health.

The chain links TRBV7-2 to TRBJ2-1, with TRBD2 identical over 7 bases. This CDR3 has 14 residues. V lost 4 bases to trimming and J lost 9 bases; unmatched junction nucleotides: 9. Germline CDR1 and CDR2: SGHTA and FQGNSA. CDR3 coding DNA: TGTGCCAGCAGCTCACCGACTAGCCGGGTTGAGCAGTTCTTC. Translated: CASSSPTSRVEQFF. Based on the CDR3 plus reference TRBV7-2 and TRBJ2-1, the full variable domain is GAGVSQSPSNKVTEKGKDVELRCDPISGHTALYWYRQSLGQGLEFLIYFQGNSAPDKSGLPSDRFSAERTGGSVSTLTIQRTQQEDSAVYLCASSSPTSRVEQFFGPGTRLTVL.

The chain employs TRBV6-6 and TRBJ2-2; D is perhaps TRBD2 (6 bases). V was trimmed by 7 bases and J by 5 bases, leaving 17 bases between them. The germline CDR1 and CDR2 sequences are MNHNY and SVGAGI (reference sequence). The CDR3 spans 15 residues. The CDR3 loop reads CASIMAGSWTGELFF. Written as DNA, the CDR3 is TGTGCCAGCATTATGGCGGGAAGTTGGACCGGGGAGCTGTTTTTT.

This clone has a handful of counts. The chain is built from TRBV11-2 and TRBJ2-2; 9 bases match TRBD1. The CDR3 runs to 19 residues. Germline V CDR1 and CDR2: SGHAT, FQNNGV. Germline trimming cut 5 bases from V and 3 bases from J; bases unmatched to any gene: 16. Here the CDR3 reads CASSPRRLLRDRDTGELFF. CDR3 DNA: TGTGCCAGCAGCCCCCGCCGCCTTCTCCGGGACAGGGACACCGGGGAGCTGTTTTTT.

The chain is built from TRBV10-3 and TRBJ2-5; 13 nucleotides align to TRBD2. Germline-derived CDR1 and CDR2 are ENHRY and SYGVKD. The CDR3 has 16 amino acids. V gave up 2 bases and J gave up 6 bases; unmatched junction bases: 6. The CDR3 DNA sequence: TGTGCCATCAGTGAGCAAACTAGCGGGAGGGCGCAGACCCAGTACTTC. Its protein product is CAISEQTSGRAQTQYF.

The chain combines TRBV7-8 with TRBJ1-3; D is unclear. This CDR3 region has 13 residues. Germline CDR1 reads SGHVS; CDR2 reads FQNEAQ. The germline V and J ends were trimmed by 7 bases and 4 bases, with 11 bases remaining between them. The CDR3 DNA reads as TGTGCCAGCACCCCACAGCTCGGAAACACCATATATTTT. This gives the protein CASTPQLGNTIYF.

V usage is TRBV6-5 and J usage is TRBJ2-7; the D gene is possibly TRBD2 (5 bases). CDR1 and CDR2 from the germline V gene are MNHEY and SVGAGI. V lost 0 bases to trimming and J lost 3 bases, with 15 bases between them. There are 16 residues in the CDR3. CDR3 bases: TGTGCCAGCAGTTACTCGTTCCAGCCGGGATTCTACGAGCAGTACTTC. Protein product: CASSYSFQPGFYEQYF.

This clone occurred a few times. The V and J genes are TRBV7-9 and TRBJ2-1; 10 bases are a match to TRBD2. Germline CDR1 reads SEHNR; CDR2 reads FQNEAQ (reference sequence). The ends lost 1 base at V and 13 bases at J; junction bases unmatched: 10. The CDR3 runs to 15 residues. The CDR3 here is CASSLVASGSGEQFF. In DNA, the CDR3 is TGTGCCAGCAGCTTAGTCGCTAGCGGGAGTGGCGAACAGTTCTTC. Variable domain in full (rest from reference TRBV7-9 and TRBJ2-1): DTGVSQNPRHKITKRGQNVTFRCDPISEHNRLYWYRQTLGQGPEFLTYFQNEAQLEKSRLLSDRFSAERPKGSFSTLEIQRTEQGDSAMYLCASSLVASGSGEQFFGPGTRLTVL.

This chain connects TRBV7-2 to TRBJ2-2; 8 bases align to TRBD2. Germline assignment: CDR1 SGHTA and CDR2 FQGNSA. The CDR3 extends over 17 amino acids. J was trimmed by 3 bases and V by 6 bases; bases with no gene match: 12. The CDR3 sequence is CASRRTTSDYYTGELFF. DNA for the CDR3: TGTGCCAGCAGACGGACGACTAGCGACTACTACACCGGGGAGCTGTTTTTT.

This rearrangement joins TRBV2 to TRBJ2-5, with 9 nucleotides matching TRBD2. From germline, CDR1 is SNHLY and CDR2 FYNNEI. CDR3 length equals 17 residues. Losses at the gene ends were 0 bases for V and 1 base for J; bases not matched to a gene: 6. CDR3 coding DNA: TGTGCCAGCAGTGAAGCGCTTAGCGGGAGTATCCAAGAGACCCAGTACTTC. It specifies CASSEALSGSIQETQYF.

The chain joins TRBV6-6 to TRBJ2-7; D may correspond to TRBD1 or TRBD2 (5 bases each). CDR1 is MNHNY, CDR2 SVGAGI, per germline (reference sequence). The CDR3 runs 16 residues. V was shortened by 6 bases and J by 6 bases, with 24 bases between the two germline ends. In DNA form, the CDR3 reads TGTGCCAGCAGCACCGATAACGTCCCGGGTGGGGGCGAGCAGTACTTC. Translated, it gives CASSTDNVPGGGEQYF.

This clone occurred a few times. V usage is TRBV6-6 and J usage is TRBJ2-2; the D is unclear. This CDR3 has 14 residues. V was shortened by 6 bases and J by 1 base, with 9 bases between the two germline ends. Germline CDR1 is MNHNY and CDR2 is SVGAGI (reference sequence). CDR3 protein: CASRDTGNTGELFF. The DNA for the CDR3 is TGTGCCAGCAGGGATACCGGGAACACCGGGGAGCTGTTTTTT.

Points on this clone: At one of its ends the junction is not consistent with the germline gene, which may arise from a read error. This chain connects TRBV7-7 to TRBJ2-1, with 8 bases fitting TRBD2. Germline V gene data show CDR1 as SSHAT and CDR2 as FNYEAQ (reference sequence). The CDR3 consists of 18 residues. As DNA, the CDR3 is TGTGCTAGCAGCCTTCAACTCCAGCGGGAGATATCGGTCAATGAGCAGTTCTTC. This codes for CASSLQLQREISVNEQFF. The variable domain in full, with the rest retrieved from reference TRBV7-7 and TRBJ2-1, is GAGVSQSPRYKVTKRGQDVTLRCDPISSHATLYWYQQALGQGPEFLTYFNYEAQPDKSGLPSDRFSAERPEGSISTLTIQRTEQRDSAMYRCASSLQLQREISVNEQFFGPGTRLTVL.

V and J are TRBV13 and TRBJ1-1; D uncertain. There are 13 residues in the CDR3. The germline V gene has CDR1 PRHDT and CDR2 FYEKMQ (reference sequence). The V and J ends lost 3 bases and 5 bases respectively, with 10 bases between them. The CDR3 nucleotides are TGTGCCAGCAGCTTCAGAAGCGGGACTGAAGCTTTCTTT. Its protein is CASSFRSGTEAFF.

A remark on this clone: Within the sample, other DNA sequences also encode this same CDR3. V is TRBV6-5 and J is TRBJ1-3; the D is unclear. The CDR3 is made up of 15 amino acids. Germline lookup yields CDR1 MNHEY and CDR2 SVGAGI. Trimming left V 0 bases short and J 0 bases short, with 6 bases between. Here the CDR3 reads CASSYSTGSGNTIYF. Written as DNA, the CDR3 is TGTGCCAGCAGTTACTCGACGGGCTCTGGAAACACCATATATTTT.

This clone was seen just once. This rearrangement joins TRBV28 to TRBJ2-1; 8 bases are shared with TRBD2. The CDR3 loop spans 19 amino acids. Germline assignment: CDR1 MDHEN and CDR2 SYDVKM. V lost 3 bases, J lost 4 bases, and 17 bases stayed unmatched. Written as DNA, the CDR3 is TGTGCCAGCAGTTTTCTCCCCGGCCGGTCTAGCGGGTCATACAATGAGCAGTTCTTC. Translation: CASSFLPGRSSGSYNEQFF.

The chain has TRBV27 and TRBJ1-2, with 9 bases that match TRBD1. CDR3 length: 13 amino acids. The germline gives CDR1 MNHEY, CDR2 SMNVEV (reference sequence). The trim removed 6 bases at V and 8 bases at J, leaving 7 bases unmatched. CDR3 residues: CASRGTGRWGYTF. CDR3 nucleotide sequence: TGTGCCAGCAGGGGGACAGGGAGGTGGGGCTACACCTTC.

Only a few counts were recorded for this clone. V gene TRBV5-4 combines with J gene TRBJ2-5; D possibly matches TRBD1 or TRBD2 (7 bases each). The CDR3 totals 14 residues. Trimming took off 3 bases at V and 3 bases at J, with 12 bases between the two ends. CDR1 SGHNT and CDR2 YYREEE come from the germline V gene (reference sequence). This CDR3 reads CASSSQGREETQYF. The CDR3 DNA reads TGTGCCAGCAGCTCACAGGGGAGGGAAGAGACCCAGTACTTC.

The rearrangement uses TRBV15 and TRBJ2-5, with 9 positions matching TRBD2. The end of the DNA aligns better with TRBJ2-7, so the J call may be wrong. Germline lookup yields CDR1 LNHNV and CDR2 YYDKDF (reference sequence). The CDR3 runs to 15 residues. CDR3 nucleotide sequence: TGTGCCACCAGCAGAGATCTAGCGGGACCCTACGAGCAGTACTTC. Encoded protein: CATSRDLAGPYEQYF.

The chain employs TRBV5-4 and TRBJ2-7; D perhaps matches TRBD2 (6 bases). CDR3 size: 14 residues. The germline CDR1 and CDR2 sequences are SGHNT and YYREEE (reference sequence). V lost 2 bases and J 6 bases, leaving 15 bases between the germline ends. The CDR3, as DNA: TGTGCCAGCAGCTTAAGGGAGGACAACGGCGAGCAGTACTTC. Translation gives CASSLREDNGEQYF.

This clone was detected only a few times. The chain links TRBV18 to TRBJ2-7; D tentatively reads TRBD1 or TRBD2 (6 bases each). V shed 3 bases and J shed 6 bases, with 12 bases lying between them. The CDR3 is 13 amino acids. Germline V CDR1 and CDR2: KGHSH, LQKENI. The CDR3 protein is CASSPRTAGEQYF. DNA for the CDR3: TGTGCCAGCTCACCGCGGACAGCGGGCGAGCAGTACTTC.

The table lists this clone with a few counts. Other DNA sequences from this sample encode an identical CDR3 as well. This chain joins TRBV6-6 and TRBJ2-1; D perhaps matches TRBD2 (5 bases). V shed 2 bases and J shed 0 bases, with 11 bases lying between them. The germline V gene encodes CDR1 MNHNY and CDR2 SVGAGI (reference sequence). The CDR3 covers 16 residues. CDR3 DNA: TGTGCCAGCAGTTACGACGGCGGGCCCTCCTACAATGAGCAGTTCTTC. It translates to CASSYDGGPSYNEQFF.

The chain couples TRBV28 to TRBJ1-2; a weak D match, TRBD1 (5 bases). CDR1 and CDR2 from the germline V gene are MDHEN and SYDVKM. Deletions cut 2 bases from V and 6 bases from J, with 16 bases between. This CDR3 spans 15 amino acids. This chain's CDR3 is CASSLDNRIGDGYTF. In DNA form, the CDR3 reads TGTGCCAGCAGTTTAGATAACAGGATCGGCGATGGCTACACCTTC.

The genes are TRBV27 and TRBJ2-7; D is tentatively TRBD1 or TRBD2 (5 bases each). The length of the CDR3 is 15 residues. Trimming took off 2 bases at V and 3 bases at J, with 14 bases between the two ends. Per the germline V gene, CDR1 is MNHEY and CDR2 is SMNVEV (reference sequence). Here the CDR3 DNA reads TGTGCCAGCAGTTTAGACTACGCAGGGTTCTACGAGCAGTACTTC. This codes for CASSLDYAGFYEQYF.

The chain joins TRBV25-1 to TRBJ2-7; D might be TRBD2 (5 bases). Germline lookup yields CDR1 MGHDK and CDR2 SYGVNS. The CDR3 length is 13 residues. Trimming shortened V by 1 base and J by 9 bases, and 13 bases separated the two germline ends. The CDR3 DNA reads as TGTGCCAGCAGTGAATCCTCCCCAGAGGGGCAGTACTTC. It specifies CASSESSPEGQYF.

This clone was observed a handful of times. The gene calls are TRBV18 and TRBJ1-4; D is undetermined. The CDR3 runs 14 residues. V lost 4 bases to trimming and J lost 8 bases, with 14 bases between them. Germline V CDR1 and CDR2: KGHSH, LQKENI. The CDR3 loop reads CASSRSAGDEKLFF. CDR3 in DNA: TGTGCCAGCTCACGCTCTGCTGGTGACGAAAAACTGTTTTTT.

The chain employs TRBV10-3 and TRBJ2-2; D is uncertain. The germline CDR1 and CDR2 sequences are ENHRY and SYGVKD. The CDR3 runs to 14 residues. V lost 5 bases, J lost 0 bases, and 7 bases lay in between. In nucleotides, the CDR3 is TGTGCCATCAGTCCGTTCGCGAACACCGGGGAGCTGTTTTTT. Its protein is CAISPFANTGELFF.

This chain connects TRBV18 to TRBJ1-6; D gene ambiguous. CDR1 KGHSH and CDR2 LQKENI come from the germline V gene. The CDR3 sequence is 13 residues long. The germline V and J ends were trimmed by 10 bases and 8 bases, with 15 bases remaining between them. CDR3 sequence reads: CATGRGGDSPLHF. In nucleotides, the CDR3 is TGTGCCACCGGCCGCGGCGGTGATTCACCCCTCCACTTT.

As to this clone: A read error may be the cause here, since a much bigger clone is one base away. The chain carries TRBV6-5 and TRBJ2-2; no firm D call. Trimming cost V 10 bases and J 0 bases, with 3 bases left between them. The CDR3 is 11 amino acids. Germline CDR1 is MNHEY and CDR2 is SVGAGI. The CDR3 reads CAITNTGELFF. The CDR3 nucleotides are TGTGCCATAACGAACACCGGGGAGCTGTTTTTT.

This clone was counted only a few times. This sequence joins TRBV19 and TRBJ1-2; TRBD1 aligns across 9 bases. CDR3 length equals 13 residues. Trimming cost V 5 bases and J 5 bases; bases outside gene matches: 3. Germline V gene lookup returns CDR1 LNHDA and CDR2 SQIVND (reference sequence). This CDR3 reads CASSAGQGYGYTF. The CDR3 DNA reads TGTGCCAGTAGTGCTGGACAGGGGTATGGCTACACCTTC.

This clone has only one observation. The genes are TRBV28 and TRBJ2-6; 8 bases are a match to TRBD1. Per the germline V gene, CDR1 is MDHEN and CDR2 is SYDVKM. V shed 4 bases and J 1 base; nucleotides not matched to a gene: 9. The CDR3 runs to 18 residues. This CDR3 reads CASSSWDRRLSGANVLTF. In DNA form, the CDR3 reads TGTGCCAGCAGTTCATGGGACAGGAGACTTTCTGGGGCCAACGTCCTGACTTTC.